These 4 T cell receptor beta chains were sequenced from one sample in a study of cytomegalovirus exposure and HLA in healthy donors. Clones were read by immunoSEQ multiplex PCR, and TCRdb kept only the in-frame ones, dropping some. The table lists 350,000 or so clones, 75% to 90% of them singletons. Sequencing was performed on PBMCs. These receptors were obtained from a woman aged 18-29 years in good health and CMV-seronegative.

The chain has TRBV2 and TRBJ2-1; TRBD2 agrees at 8 bases. J was trimmed by 6 bases and V by 6 bases; bases with no gene match: 10. Germline loops: CDR1 SNHLY, CDR2 FYNNEI. CDR3 size: 15 residues. CDR3 in DNA: TGTGCCAGCAGCGGCCTCGCGGGAGGTACCAATGAGCAGTTCTTC. As protein: CASSGLAGGTNEQFF. The full variable domain, its missing parts supplied by reference TRBV2 and TRBJ2-1, is EPEVTQTPSHQVTQMGQEVILRCVPISNHLYFYWYRQILGQKVEFLVSFYNNEISEKSEIFDDQFSVERPDGSNFTLKIRSTKLEDSAMYFCASSGLAGGTNEQFFGPGTRLTVL.

V is TRBV9 and J is TRBJ1-2; D remains ambiguous. The CDR3 covers 14 residues. The V gene's germline CDR1 is SGDLS and CDR2 YYNGEE. V shed 0 bases and J shed 4 bases, with 10 bases lying between them. CDR3 region: CASSVGGGGYGYTF. The CDR3 region has the DNA TGTGCCAGCAGCGTAGGGGGAGGCGGCTATGGCTACACCTTC.

This chain uses TRBV7-2 with TRBJ1-5, with D maybe TRBD1 (6 bases). The CDR3 runs 16 residues. V was clipped by 5 bases and J by 4 bases, with 18 bases between them. Germline V gives CDR1 SGHTA, CDR2 FQGNSA. The DNA for the CDR3 is TGTGCCAGCAGCCAAGACCATGGACAGATAAATCAGCCCCAGCATTTT. It encodes CASSQDHGQINQPQHF.

The chain links TRBV10-2 to TRBJ1-2; TRBD1 might be the D (5 bases). Trimming cost V 9 bases and J 3 bases, with 8 bases left between them. CDR1 and CDR2 (germline): WSHSY, SAAADI. This CDR3 is 11 amino acids long. This CDR3 reads CASQGDYGYTF. CDR3 in DNA: TGCGCCAGTCAGGGTGACTATGGCTACACCTTC.